The present TCR beta chain was sequenced within a study of shared clonotypes between healthy human individuals. Findings and limits, study-wide: Owing to a small donor count, the genetic and exposure-history diversity represented was limited.

This clone was seen a single time. What it binds is not known. Deep-level running was used for the assay. Sequencing used immunoSEQ multiplex PCR; TCRdb keeps in-frame clones, though not all of them. This table has some 2 million clones, around 95% appearing once. The ends lost 8 bases at V and 9 bases at J; junction bases unmatched: 7. The CDR3 extends over 13 amino acids. The germline gives CDR1 MNHEY, CDR2 SMNVEV (reference sequence). The clonotype comes from a man aged 18 to 35 in good health. Source material: naive CD4+ T cells sorted from blood. As for subset: CD45RA+ positively selected. This chain links TRBV27 with TRBJ1-6; 7 bases align to TRBD1. CDR3 in DNA: TGTGCCAGCCAGACAGGGCCAGGTTCACCCCTCCACTTT. Its translation is CASQTGPGSPLHF.